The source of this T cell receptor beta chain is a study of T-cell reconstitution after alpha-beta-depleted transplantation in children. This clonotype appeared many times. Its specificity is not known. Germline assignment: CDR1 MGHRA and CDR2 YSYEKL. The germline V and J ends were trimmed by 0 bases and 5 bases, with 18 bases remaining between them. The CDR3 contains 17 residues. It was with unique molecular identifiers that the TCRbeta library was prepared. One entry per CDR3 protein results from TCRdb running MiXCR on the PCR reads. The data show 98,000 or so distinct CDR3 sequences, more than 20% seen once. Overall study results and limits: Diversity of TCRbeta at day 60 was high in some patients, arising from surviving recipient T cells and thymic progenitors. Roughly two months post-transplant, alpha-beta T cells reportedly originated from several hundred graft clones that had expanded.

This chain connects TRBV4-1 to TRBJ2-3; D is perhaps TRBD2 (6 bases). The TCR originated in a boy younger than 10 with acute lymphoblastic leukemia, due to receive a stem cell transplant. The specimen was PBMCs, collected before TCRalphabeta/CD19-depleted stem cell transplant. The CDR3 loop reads CASSQDFGGGAKDTQYF. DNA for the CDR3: TGCGCCAGCAGCCAAGATTTCGGCGGAGGGGCCAAAGATACGCAGTATTTT.